This T cell receptor beta chain was identified during a study of post-analysis software for immune sequencing data. To note about this clonotype: Antigen specificity is unknown.

Per germline, CDR1 LGHNA and CDR2 YNFKEQ. This CDR3 region has 13 residues. Trimming removed 0 bases at V and 6 bases at J, with 6 bases between. Incorporated into the TCR beta cDNA libraries were unique molecular identifiers, which served to reduce PCR and sequencing biases. The source material, about 0.9 to 10 million T cells, gave rise to 500,000 or so cDNA molecules. TCRdb passed the PCR reads through MiXCR, listing each CDR3 protein once. The sample carries roughly 650,000 distinct CDR3 sequences, 55% to 70% recorded once. Findings and limits, study-wide: Patients carried five TRBV segments more frequently than controls did, and TRBV5-6, TRBV5-1 and TRBV20-1 were among them.

The sequencing input was blood. The clonotype was recovered from a girl aged 2-10 years with multiple sclerosis. The rearrangement uses TRBV4-2 and TRBJ2-1; D is uncertain. The CDR3 DNA reads as TGTGCCAGCAGCCAAGATAAGGGCAATGAGCAGTTCTTC. Translated: CASSQDKGNEQFF.